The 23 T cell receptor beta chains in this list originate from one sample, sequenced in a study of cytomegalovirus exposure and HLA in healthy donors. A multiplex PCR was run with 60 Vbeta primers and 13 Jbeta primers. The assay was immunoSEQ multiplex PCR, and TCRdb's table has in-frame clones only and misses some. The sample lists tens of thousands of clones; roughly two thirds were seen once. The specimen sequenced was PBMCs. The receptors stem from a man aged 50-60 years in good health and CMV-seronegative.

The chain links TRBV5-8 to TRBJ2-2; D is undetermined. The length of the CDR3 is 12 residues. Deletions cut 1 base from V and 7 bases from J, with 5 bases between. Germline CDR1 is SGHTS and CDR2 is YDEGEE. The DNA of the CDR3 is TGTGCCAGCAGCTTGCAGGTCGGGGAGCTGTTTTTT. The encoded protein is CASSLQVGELFF.

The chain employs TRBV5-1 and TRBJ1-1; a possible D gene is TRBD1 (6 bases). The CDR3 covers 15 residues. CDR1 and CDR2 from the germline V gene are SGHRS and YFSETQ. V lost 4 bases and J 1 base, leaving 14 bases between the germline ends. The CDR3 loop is CASSPAPTGNTEAFF. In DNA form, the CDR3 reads TGCGCCAGCAGCCCCGCGCCGACAGGGAACACTGAAGCTTTCTTT.

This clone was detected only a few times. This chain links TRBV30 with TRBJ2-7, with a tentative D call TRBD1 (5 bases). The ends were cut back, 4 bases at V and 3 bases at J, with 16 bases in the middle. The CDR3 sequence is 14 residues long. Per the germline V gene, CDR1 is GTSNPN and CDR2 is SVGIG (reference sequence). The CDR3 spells CAWIPENRNYEQYF. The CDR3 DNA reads TGTGCCTGGATCCCCGAAAACAGGAACTACGAGCAGTACTTC.

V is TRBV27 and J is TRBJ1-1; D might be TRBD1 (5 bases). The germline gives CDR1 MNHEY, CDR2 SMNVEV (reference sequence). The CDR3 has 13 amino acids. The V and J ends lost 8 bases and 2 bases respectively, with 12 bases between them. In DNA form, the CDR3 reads TGTGCCAGCGGGCGACAGATTAACACTGAAGCTTTCTTT. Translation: CASGRQINTEAFF.

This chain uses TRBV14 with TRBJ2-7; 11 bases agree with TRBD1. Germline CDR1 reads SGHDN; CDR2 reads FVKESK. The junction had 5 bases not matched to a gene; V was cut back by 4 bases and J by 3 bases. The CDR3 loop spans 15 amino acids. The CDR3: CASSPRTGGFYEQYF. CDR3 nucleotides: TGTGCCAGCAGCCCAAGGACAGGGGGCTTCTACGAGCAGTACTTC.

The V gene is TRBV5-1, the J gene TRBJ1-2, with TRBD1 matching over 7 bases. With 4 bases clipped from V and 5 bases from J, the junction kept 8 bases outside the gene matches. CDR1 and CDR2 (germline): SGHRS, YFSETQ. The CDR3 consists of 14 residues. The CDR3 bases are TGCGCCAGCAGCCAATTACAGGGGCCATATGGCTACACCTTC. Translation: CASSQLQGPYGYTF.

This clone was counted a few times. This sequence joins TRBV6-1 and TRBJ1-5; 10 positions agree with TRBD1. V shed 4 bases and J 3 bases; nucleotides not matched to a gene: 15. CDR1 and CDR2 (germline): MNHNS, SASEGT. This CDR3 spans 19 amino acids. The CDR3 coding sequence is TGTGCCAGCAGTGGGGCCCCCCCCATGACAGGGGGCACCAATCAGCCCCAGCATTTT. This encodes CASSGAPPMTGGTNQPQHF.

CDR3 sequence reads: CASTPGVTFNSPLHF. As DNA, the CDR3 is TGTGCCAGCACCCCAGGGGTGACGTTTAATTCACCCCTCCACTTT. The chain combines TRBV27 with TRBJ1-6, with D possibly matching TRBD1 (6 bases). The germline gives CDR1 MNHEY, CDR2 SMNVEV (reference sequence). Trimming stripped 7 bases from V and 6 bases from J, with 16 bases between. CDR3 size: 15 residues.

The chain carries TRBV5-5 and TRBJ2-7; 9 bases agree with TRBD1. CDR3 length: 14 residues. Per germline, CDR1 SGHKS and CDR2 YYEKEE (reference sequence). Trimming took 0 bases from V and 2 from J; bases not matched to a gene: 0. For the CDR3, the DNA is TGTGCCAGCAGCTTGGGGACAGGGGCCTACGAGCAGTACTTC. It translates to CASSLGTGAYEQYF.

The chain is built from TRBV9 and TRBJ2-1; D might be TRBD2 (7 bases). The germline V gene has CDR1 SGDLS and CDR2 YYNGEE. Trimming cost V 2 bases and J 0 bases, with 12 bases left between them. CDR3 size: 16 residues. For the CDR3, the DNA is TGTGCCAGCAGCGTGGGGGCGGGAGTCTCCTACAATGAGCAGTTCTTC. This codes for CASSVGAGVSYNEQFF.

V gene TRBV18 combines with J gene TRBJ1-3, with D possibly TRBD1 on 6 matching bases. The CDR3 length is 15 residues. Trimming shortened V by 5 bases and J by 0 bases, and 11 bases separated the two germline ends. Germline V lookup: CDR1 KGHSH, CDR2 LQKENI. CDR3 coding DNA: TGTGCCAGCTCATCGACAGGCATCTCTGGAAACACCATATATTTT. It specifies CASSSTGISGNTIYF. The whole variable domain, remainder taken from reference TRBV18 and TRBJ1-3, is NAGVMQNPRHLVRRRGQEARLRCSPMKGHSHVYWYRQLPEEGLKFMVYLQKENIIDESGMPKERFSAEFPKEGPSILRIQQVVRGDSAAYFCASSSTGISGNTIYFGEGSWLTVV.

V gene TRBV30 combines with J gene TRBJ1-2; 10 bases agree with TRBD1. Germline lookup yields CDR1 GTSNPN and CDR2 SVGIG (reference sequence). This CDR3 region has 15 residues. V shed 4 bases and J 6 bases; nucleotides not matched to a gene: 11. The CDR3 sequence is CAWTSWTGGRNGYTF. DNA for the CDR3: TGTGCCTGGACCTCCTGGACAGGGGGAAGGAATGGCTACACCTTC.

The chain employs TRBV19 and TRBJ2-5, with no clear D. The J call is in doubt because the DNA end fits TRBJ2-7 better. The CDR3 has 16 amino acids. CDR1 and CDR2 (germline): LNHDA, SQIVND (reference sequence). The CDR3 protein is CASSIQASRSSYEQYF. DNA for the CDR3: TGTGCCAGTAGTATCCAAGCCTCACGAAGCTCCTACGAGCAGTACTTC.

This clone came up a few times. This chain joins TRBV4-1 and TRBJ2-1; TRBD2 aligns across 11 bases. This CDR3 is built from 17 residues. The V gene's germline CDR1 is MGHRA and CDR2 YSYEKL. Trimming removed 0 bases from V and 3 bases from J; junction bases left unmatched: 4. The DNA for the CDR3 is TGCGCCAGCAGCCAAGAACTAGCGGGGGCCCACTACAATGAGCAGTTCTTC. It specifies CASSQELAGAHYNEQFF.

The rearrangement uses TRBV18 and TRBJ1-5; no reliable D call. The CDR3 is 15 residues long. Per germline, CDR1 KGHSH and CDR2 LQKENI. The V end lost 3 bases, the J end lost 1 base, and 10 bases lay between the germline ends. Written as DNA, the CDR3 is TGTGCCAGCTCACCTGAGGGAACGAGCAATCAGCCCCAGCATTTT. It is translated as CASSPEGTSNQPQHF.

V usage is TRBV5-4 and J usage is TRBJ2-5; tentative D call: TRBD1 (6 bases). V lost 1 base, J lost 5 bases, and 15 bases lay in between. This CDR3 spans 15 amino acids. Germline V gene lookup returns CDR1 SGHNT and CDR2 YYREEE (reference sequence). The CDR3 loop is CASSLNRAPGETQYF. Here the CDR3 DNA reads TGTGCCAGCAGCTTGAACAGGGCACCCGGGGAGACCCAGTACTTC.

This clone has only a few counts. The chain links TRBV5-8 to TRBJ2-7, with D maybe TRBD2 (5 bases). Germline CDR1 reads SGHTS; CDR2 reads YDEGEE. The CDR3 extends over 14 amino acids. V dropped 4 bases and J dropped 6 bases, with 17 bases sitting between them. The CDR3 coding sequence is TGTGCCAGCAGCATGCGGACTCTGAAGTTCGAGCAGTACTTC. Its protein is CASSMRTLKFEQYF.

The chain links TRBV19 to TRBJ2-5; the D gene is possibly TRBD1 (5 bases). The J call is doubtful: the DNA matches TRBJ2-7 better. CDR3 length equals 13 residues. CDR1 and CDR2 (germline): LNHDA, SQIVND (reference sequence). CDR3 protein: CASSNAGYYEQYF. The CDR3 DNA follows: TGTGCCAGTAGTAACGCAGGGTACTACGAGCAGTACTTC.

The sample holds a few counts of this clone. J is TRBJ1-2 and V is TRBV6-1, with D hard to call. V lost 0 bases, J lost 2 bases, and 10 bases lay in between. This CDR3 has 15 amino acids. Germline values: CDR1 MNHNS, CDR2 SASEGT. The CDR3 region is CASSEASGLNYGYTF. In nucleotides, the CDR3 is TGTGCCAGCAGTGAAGCCTCCGGACTCAACTATGGCTACACCTTC.

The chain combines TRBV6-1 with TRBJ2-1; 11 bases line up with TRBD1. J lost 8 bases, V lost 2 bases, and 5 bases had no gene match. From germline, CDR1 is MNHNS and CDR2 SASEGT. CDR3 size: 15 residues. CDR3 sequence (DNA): TGTGCCAGCAGTGAAAGGGACAGGGGGGGCGATGAGCAGTTCTTC. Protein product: CASSERDRGGDEQFF.

CDR3 loop: CASSRGQGAVAFF. As DNA, the CDR3 is TGTGCCAGCAGTCGGGGGCAGGGGGCGGTTGCTTTCTTT. The gene calls are TRBV2 and TRBJ1-1, with 8 bases aligning to TRBD1. The CDR3 totals 13 residues. Losses at the gene ends were 5 bases for V and 11 bases for J; bases not matched to a gene: 10. Germline V lookup: CDR1 SNHLY, CDR2 FYNNEI.

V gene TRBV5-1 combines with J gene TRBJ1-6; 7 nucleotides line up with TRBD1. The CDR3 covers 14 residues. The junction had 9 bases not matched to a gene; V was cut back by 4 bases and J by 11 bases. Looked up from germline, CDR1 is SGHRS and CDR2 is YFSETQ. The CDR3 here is CASSATGNRAPLHF. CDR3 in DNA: TGCGCCAGCAGCGCGACAGGGAATAGAGCACCCCTCCACTTT.

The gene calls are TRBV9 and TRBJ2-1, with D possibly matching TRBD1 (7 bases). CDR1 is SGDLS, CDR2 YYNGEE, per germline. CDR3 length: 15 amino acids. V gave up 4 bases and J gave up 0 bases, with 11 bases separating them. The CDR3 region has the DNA TGTGCCAGCAGCCCGCAGGGGGGCTCCTACAATGAGCAGTTCTTC. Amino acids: CASSPQGGSYNEQFF.